What follows is one T cell receptor beta chain and its context. The target of this receptor is not known. Base-call qualities are not available, and no considerably larger clone is one nucleotide away. CDR1 and CDR2, looked up from the germline V gene, are SQVTM and ANQGSEA. The CDR3 sequence holds 13 residues, the cysteine and phenylalanine included. Only the CDR3 portion is preserved as DNA: 39 bases, with reading frame beginning at the first base. V and J are trimmed by 6 bases and 4 bases, and the gene matches miss 4 bases of the junction. The library was generated by 5' RACE. Sequenced on an Illumina HiSeq 2500. The second PCR ran for roughly 7 to 12 cycles and used a J-beta primer mix along with a sample-barcoded 5' primer. A template-switch 5' adaptor carrying 12 random nucleotides introduced a unique molecular identifier onto each TCR beta cDNA molecule. At least 2.5 million CDR3-containing paired-end reads were obtained from each sample. First-strand cDNA synthesis was performed from all RNA using the Mint cDNA synthesis kit, with priming by a TRBC-specific oligonucleotide. After uracil-DNA glycosylase treatment, a first 18-cycle PCR used universal primers M1SS and BC2_uni_R on all cDNA. For the original study's pipeline: Each sample was normalized by randomly selecting 1 million high-quality reads, each carrying a distinct molecular identifier. Instead of being binned into consensus sequences, reads that shared molecular identifiers were thrown out. MiTCR, set to a Q25 quality threshold and the strictest error-elimination algorithm, was used for CDR3 identification, clonotype clustering and error correction. Lower-bound total TCR beta diversity was estimated with a nonparametric unseen species model using Euler transformation. TCRdb reprocessed the public reads (quality trimming at Q25 with fastp, clone calling with MiXCR) and kept in-frame beta chains. Every CDR3 protein is listed once, alongside the most common genes and DNA of its rows. It is TCRdb's table, rather than the study itself, that gives the V and J calls and clone size. This sample has under 2 million distinct CDR3 sequences in its table, and around 35% of those were observed once. The ten largest clonotypes hold about 10% of the sample.

This record belongs to a study of blood T cells in healthy people across ages (dated by TCRdb to about 2015). About the study as a whole: In model experiments, template switching captured about one uniquely barcoded TCR beta cDNA molecule for every two T cells. To track age-related changes in TCR beta repertoire diversity, the study relied on deep sequencing normalized with unique cDNA molecular identifiers. Donors were grouped into four age groups: young (average approximately 16 years), middle-aged (roughly 40), aged (around 62) and long-lived (approximately 78). To avoid experimental bias, donors of different ages were randomly spread across the sequencing lanes. Two additional independent replicas of 1 million unique cDNA reads from the same blood draw were analyzed for two donors (one aged 18 to 30 and one aged 80 or older). What the research found in general, with its limitations: Bulk unsorted PBMC profiling prevented conclusive comparison of naive and antigen-experienced compartments. As age increased, observed TCR beta diversity per million T cells dropped in a roughly linear way, and a significant reduction was already evident by age roughly 40. A strong correlation was found between observed TCR beta diversity and the percentage of naive T cells measured by flow cytometry. Because the CMV infection status of the donors was unknown, age-related changes in expanded clonotypes may potentially have been confounded. The long-lived group showed more naive CD4+ T cells, fewer expanded clones and increased TCR diversity than the aged group, suggesting age selection. Total diversity estimates from one million sequenced T cells were considered lower bounds and underestimates.

The approximately 41 donors, aged roughly 6 to 95 years, were systemically healthy Caucasian individuals from Russia. Each donor gave ten milliliters of peripheral blood, drawn into EDTA-treated Vacutainer tubes. Ficoll-Paque density-gradient centrifugation was used to isolate PBMCs, with at least 6.5 million obtained per sample. Trizol reagent was used to extract total RNA from the PBMCs, yielding at least 5.5 micrograms per sample. For every donor, flow cytometry on a PBMC aliquot measured the percentage of naive CD45RAhigh/CD27high T cells. Sample: blood. The receptor chain draws on TRBV29-1 and TRBJ1-4, with 8 junctional bases fitting TRBD1. The clonotype originates from a woman aged 30 to 39 in good health. The base sequence is TGCAGCGTATCAGGGGGCCTTAATGAAAAACTGTTTTTT. Translated, it reads CSVSGGLNEKLFF.